This T cell receptor (beta chain) appears in the sequencing data of a study of control samples from healthy donors and cancer patients. The CDR3 length is 20 residues. Generated by immunoSEQ multiplex PCR, the TCRdb table keeps only in-frame clones and is missing some. The sample carries over 100,000 clones, approximately 88% recorded once. The V gene is TRBV21-1, the J gene TRBJ2-1; the table assigns TRBD2, which was not confirmed against the DNA. TRBV21-1 is a documented pseudogene. This TCR was sampled from a man aged 35-49 years in good health. The sequenced sample consisted of blood. CDR3 loop: CASTLLAGRTLYGPYNEQFF. The CDR3, as DNA: TGTGCCAGCACCCTCCTGGCGGGACGGACCCTTTACGGTCCCTACAATGAGCAGTTCTTC.